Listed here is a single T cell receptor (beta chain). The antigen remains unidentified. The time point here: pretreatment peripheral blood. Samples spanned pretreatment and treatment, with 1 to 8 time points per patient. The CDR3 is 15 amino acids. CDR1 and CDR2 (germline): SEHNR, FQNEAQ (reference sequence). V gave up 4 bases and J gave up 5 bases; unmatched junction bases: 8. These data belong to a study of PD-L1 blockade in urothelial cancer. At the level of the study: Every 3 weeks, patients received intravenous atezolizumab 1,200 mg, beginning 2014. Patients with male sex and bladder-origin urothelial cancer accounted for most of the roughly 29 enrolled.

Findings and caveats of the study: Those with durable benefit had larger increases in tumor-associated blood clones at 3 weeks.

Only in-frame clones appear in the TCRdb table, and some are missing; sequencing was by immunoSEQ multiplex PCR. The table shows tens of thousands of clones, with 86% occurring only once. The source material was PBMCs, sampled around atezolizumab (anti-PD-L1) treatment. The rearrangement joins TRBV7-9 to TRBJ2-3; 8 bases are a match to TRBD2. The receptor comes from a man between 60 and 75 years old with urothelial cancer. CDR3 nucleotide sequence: TGTGCCAGCAGCTCCTCCGGGGGGGCAGGAGATACGCAGTATTTT. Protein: CASSSSGGAGDTQYF.